This T cell receptor (beta chain) is drawn from a study of T cell changes during pregnancy in multiple sclerosis. Profiling relied on immunoSEQ multiplex PCR, and the TCRdb table lists in-frame clones only, not all of them. The repertoire holds about 55,000 clones, with 85% to 90% as singletons. CDR1 and CDR2 (germline): SGHKS, YYEKEE (reference sequence). CDR3 size: 16 residues. Trimming cost V 2 bases and J 8 bases; bases outside gene matches: 11. This clone was seen more than once but under ten times. This receptor was identified in a female donor with multiple sclerosis, enrolled in a pregnancy study. The rearrangement joins TRBV5-5 to TRBJ1-4; 8 nucleotides align to TRBD1. This specimen consisted of CD4+ T cells from peripheral blood mononuclear cells, obtained in the first trimester of pregnancy. The CDR3 DNA is TGTGCCAGCAGCTTCCGGACCGGGACAGGAGGGGAAAAACTGTTTTTT. Amino acid sequence: CASSFRTGTGGEKLFF.